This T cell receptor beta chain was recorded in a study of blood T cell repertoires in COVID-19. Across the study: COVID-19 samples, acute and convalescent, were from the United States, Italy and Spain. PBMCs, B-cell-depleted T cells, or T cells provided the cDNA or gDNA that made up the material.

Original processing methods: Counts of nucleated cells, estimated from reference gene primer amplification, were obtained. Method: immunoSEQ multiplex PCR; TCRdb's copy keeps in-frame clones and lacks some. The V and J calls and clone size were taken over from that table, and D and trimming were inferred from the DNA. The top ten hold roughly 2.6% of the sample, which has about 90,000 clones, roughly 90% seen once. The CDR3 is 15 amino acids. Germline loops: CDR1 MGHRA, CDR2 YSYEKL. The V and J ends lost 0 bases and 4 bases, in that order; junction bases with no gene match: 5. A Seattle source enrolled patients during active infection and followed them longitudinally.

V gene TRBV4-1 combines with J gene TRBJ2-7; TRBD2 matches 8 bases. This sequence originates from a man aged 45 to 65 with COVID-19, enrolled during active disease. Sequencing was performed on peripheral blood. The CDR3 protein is CASSQENGGAYEQYF. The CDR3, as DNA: TGCGCCAGCAGCCAAGAGAACGGGGGGGCTTACGAGCAGTACTTC.